The source of this TCR beta chain is a study of post-analysis software for immune sequencing data. Findings and caveats of the study: Elevated frequency relative to controls characterized four or five TRBV segments in patients, TRBV5-6, TRBV5-1 and TRBV20-1 among them. The normalized Chao1 diversity of multiple sclerosis patients was significantly lower than that of controls.

Germline V gene lookup returns CDR1 SEHNR and CDR2 FQNEAQ (reference sequence). Trimming took 4 bases from V and 2 from J; bases not matched to a gene: 5. The CDR3 has 14 residues. Worth noting for this clonotype: Antigen: not known.

Carried by the TCR beta cDNA libraries were unique molecular identifiers. TCRdb redid the calling of the PCR reads with MiXCR, one entry per CDR3 protein. The sample yields 430,000 or so distinct CDR3 sequences, more than 30% seen once. The V call is TRBV7-9, the J call TRBJ2-7, with 7 bases that match TRBD1. The source is a girl aged 2 to 9 with multiple sclerosis. The sequenced material came from blood. Here the CDR3 DNA reads TGTGCCAGCAGCTCTTCCAGGGGGACCTACGAGCAGTACTTC. As protein: CASSSSRGTYEQYF.